The 30 T cell receptor beta chains presented below share a single source sample, sequenced in a study of T cell responses to AZD1222 COVID-19 vaccine. Assay used: immunoSEQ multiplex PCR; TCRdb lists only in-frame clones, some missing. The sample yields roughly 150,000 clones, about nine tenths seen once. Sequencing was performed on peripheral blood, taken on day 0 of AZD1222 vaccination. The receptors originated from an adult in good health.

The chain employs TRBV30 and TRBJ1-5; D unresolved. Germline values: CDR1 GTSNPN, CDR2 SVGIG (reference sequence). There are 12 residues in the CDR3. V was pared by 3 bases and J by 5 bases, with 8 bases between. Here the CDR3 reads CAWSPRDQPQHF. CDR3 sequence (DNA): TGTGCCTGGAGCCCTCGGGATCAGCCCCAGCATTTT.

The gene calls are TRBV6-5 and TRBJ2-3; D may correspond to TRBD1 or TRBD2 (6 bases each). V lost 6 bases to trimming and J lost 0 bases, with 13 bases between them. CDR1 and CDR2 (germline): MNHEY, SVGAGI. The CDR3 covers 15 residues. CDR3 nucleotides: TGTGCCAGCAGGCCTCGGGGGCAGAGCACAGATACGCAGTATTTT. Protein product: CASRPRGQSTDTQYF.

V is TRBV20-1 and J is TRBJ1-1; unclear D gene. V was trimmed by 3 bases and J by 6 bases, leaving 14 bases between them. The CDR3 is made up of 13 amino acids. Germline V CDR1 and CDR2: DFQATT, SNEGSKA (reference sequence). For the CDR3, the DNA is TGCAGTGCTAGTCCGGGAGCTGTGTCTGAAGCTTTCTTT. Protein product: CSASPGAVSEAFF.

V gene TRBV6-5 combines with J gene TRBJ2-1; no clear D gene. The V gene lost 0 bases and the J gene lost 4 bases, with 7 bases spanning the gap. The CDR3 contains 14 residues. Per the germline V gene, CDR1 is MNHEY and CDR2 is SVGAGI. CDR3 in amino acids: CASSYSTLYNEQFF. CDR3 DNA sequence: TGTGCCAGCAGTTACTCGACTTTATACAATGAGCAGTTCTTC.

V is TRBV5-4 and J is TRBJ1-5; D gene uncertain. CDR3 length equals 13 residues. With 4 bases removed from V and 3 bases from J, the gap between germline ends came to 8 bases. Germline values: CDR1 SGHNT, CDR2 YYREEE (reference sequence). The CDR3 protein is CASSQDYNQPQHF. The CDR3 coding sequence is TGTGCCAGCAGCCAAGACTACAATCAGCCCCAGCATTTT.

This rearrangement joins TRBV5-4 to TRBJ2-5; the match to TRBD1 covers 7 bases. CDR1 and CDR2 from the germline V gene are SGHNT and YYREEE (reference sequence). The V gene end was trimmed by 4 bases and the J gene end by 5 bases; junction bases not matched to a gene: 11. CDR3 size: 15 residues. The CDR3 sequence is CASSKSRQGTETQYF. The CDR3 DNA sequence: TGTGCCAGCAGCAAGTCCCGACAGGGCACGGAGACCCAGTACTTC.

A single count supports this clone. The rearrangement links TRBV6-5 to TRBJ1-2, with D possibly TRBD1 on 5 matching bases. This CDR3 has 15 amino acids. V was cut by 1 base and J by 3 bases, with 12 bases left in between. The V gene's germline CDR1 is MNHEY and CDR2 SVGAGI. CDR3: CASSYYRGGDYGYTF. DNA for the CDR3: TGTGCCAGCAGTTACTATCGGGGGGGGGACTATGGCTACACCTTC.

The rearrangement uses TRBV6-5 and TRBJ2-7, with D uncertain. V lost 7 bases and J 6 bases, leaving 22 bases between the germline ends. The CDR3 is made up of 15 amino acids. Germline CDR1 MNHEY, CDR2 SVGAGI. The CDR3 DNA follows: TGTGCCAGCAAAGAACGGGCTGTTCCTGTGGGCGAGCAGTACTTC. Translated: CASKERAVPVGEQYF.

The chain combines TRBV9 with TRBJ2-7, with a possible D match to TRBD1 (5 bases). V lost 0 bases and J 3 bases, leaving 13 bases between the germline ends. Germline values: CDR1 SGDLS, CDR2 YYNGEE. The CDR3 is 15 residues long. The DNA for the CDR3 is TGTGCCAGCAGCGTAGCTCCAGGGTCCAACTACGAGCAGTACTTC. Protein product: CASSVAPGSNYEQYF.

V gene TRBV2 combines with J gene TRBJ2-7; the D gene is possibly TRBD2 (5 bases). Per germline, CDR1 SNHLY and CDR2 FYNNEI. Trimming left V 5 bases short and J 5 bases short, with 16 bases between. CDR3 length: 14 amino acids. The DNA of the CDR3 is TGTGCCAGCAGTCCCCCAGGCGGGTGGGACGAGCAGTACTTC. Translating it yields CASSPPGGWDEQYF. Supplemented by reference TRBV2 and TRBJ2-7, the full variable domain reads EPEVTQTPSHQVTQMGQEVILRCVPISNHLYFYWYRQILGQKVEFLVSFYNNEISEKSEIFDDQFSVERPDGSNFTLKIRSTKLEDSAMYFCASSPPGGWDEQYFGPGTRLTVT.

This rearrangement joins TRBV7-2 to TRBJ2-2; weak D call: TRBD2 (7 bases). Germline values: CDR1 SGHTA, CDR2 FQGNSA. CDR3 length: 18 residues. V was shortened by 1 base and J by 6 bases, with 21 bases between the two germline ends. This CDR3 reads CASSLGLRRGLGAGELFF. The DNA of the CDR3 is TGTGCCAGCAGCTTAGGCTTAAGGCGGGGGCTCGGAGCCGGGGAGCTGTTTTTT. The full variable domain, its missing parts supplied by reference TRBV7-2 and TRBJ2-2, is GAGVSQSPSNKVTEKGKDVELRCDPISGHTALYWYRQSLGQGLEFLIYFQGNSAPDKSGLPSDRFSAERTGGSVSTLTIQRTQQEDSAVYLCASSLGLRRGLGAGELFFGEGSRLTVL.

The V call is TRBV24-1, the J call TRBJ2-1, with D perhaps TRBD1 (7 bases). Germline V gene lookup returns CDR1 KGHDR and CDR2 SFDVKD. V gave up 2 bases and J gave up 4 bases, with 17 bases separating them. CDR3 length: 17 amino acids. The DNA for the CDR3 is TGTGCCACCAGTGATTCCGCTTACAGGGGAGGTTACAATGAGCAGTTCTTC. Residues: CATSDSAYRGGYNEQFF.

The gene calls are TRBV19 and TRBJ1-4, with D possibly matching TRBD1 (6 bases). The CDR3 spans 14 residues. The germline CDR1 and CDR2 sequences are LNHDA and SQIVND (reference sequence). V gave up 5 bases and J gave up 5 bases, with 12 bases separating them. The CDR3 region is CASSHRDNNEKLFF. The CDR3 DNA sequence: TGTGCCAGTAGTCACCGGGACAACAATGAAAAACTGTTTTTT.

The chain uses TRBV5-6 and TRBJ1-2; D gene ambiguous. CDR3 size: 14 residues. V was clipped by 4 bases and J by 0 bases, with 10 bases between them. The germline CDR1 and CDR2 sequences are SGHDT and YYEEEE. CDR3 DNA: TGTGCCAGCAGCCCGCGGCCAGCTAACTATGGCTACACCTTC. Amino acids: CASSPRPANYGYTF. The entire variable domain, with the rest obtained from reference TRBV5-6 and TRBJ1-2, is as follows: DAGVTQSPTHLIKTRGQQVTLRCSPKSGHDTVSWYQQALGQGPQFIFQYYEEEERQRGNFPDRFSGHQFPNYSSELNVNALLLGDSALYLCASSPRPANYGYTFGSGTRLTVV.

V and J are TRBV7-3 and TRBJ2-1; D is perhaps TRBD2 (5 bases). The CDR3 is 13 amino acids. V shed 5 bases and J shed 8 bases, with 13 bases lying between them. Germline-derived CDR1 and CDR2 are SGHTA and FQGTGA. The CDR3 loop reads CASSQLSGYEQFF. The CDR3 DNA sequence: TGTGCCAGCAGCCAATTGAGCGGCTATGAGCAGTTCTTC.

The chain carries TRBV7-3 and TRBJ1-2; the D is unclear. The germline CDR1 and CDR2 sequences are SGHTA and FQGTGA. This CDR3 is 15 amino acids long. V shed 1 base and J shed 0 bases, with 9 bases lying between them. The CDR3 DNA reads as TGTGCCAGCAGCTTAAATCCCGCGACTAACTATGGCTACACCTTC. This translates into CASSLNPATNYGYTF.

This chain connects TRBV19 to TRBJ2-4; D uncertain. Trimming took 1 base from V and 2 from J, leaving 9 bases between them. The CDR3 has 15 amino acids. Germline CDR1 reads LNHDA; CDR2 reads SQIVND (reference sequence). The CDR3: CASSIVRGPKNIQYF. The CDR3, as DNA: TGTGCCAGTAGTATAGTGCGCGGCCCCAAAAACATTCAGTACTTC.

V usage is TRBV5-1 and J usage is TRBJ2-7; D remains ambiguous. CDR1 is SGHRS, CDR2 YFSETQ, per germline. The V end lost 5 bases, the J end lost 2 bases, and 17 bases lay between the germline ends. The CDR3 contains 15 residues. CDR3 amino acids: CASSFEPPYTYEQYF. CDR3 coding DNA: TGCGCCAGCAGTTTTGAGCCACCTTACACCTACGAGCAGTACTTC.

V usage is TRBV19 and J usage is TRBJ1-2; 8 nucleotides line up with TRBD1. This CDR3 contains 15 residues. V was pared by 5 bases and J by 1 base, with 6 bases of the junction left unmatched. Germline-derived CDR1 and CDR2 are LNHDA and SQIVND (reference sequence). In DNA form, the CDR3 reads TGTGCCAGTAGTGTAAAGGGACAGGTTAACTATGGCTACACCTTC. Residues: CASSVKGQVNYGYTF.

The chain combines TRBV6-5 with TRBJ2-7; 8 bases align to TRBD1. Trimming cost V 5 bases and J 7 bases; bases outside gene matches: 7. This CDR3 has 13 amino acids. Germline loops: CDR1 MNHEY, CDR2 SVGAGI. The CDR3 bases are TGTGCCAGCAGTATCGGACAGGGTTGGGAGCAGTACTTC. This translates into CASSIGQGWEQYF.

The chain links TRBV7-8 to TRBJ1-6, with a tentative D call TRBD1 (5 bases). V shed 1 base and J shed 7 bases, with 11 bases lying between them. This CDR3 has 15 residues. Germline V gene data show CDR1 as SGHVS and CDR2 as FQNEAQ. As DNA, the CDR3 is TGTGCCAGCAGCTTAGGAGGGGTTGGGAATTCACCCCTCCACTTT. This sequence encodes CASSLGGVGNSPLHF.

This clone was observed a few times. This chain uses TRBV6-5 with TRBJ2-7; D gene uncertain. V was trimmed by 8 bases and J by 6 bases, leaving 11 bases between them. This CDR3 region has 11 residues. Germline V gene sequence: CDR1 MNHEY, CDR2 SVGAGI. The CDR3 bases are TGTGCCAGCGGTTTAACCTTCGAGCAGTACTTC. Translated, it gives CASGLTFEQYF.

CDR3 region: CATSLGGGGDTQYF. Written as DNA, the CDR3 is TGTGCCACCAGCCTCGGCGGGGGAGGAGATACGCAGTATTTT. V and J are TRBV24-1 and TRBJ2-3, with 7 bases identical to TRBD2. J gave up 5 bases and V 7 bases, and 8 bases lay outside the gene matches. Looked up from germline, CDR1 is KGHDR and CDR2 is SFDVKD. The CDR3 is 14 residues long.

This sequence joins TRBV5-4 and TRBJ2-7; the D is unclear. V was clipped by 0 bases and J by 2 bases, with 6 bases between them. CDR1 and CDR2 from the germline V gene are SGHNT and YYREEE (reference sequence). The CDR3 is 13 amino acids. In nucleotides, the CDR3 is TGTGCCAGCAGCTTGGACGCCACCTACGAGCAGTACTTC. Translating it yields CASSLDATYEQYF.

The rearrangement links TRBV27 to TRBJ1-1; D not resolved. Trimming removed 3 bases at V and 0 bases at J, with 8 bases between. The CDR3 sequence is 14 residues long. The germline V gene has CDR1 MNHEY and CDR2 SMNVEV (reference sequence). Here the CDR3 reads CASSFKVMNTEAFF. The CDR3 nucleotides read TGTGCCAGCAGTTTTAAGGTGATGAACACTGAAGCTTTCTTT.

This clone is a singleton in its sample. This chain links TRBV28 with TRBJ1-2; D remains ambiguous. The germline V and J ends were trimmed by 8 bases and 8 bases, with 12 bases remaining between them. The CDR3 is made up of 11 amino acids. CDR1 is MDHEN, CDR2 SYDVKM, per germline. CDR3 nucleotides: TGTGCCAGCTACGACCGATTAGGCTACACCTTC. Protein: CASYDRLGYTF.

This chain connects TRBV7-8 to TRBJ1-4; D gene ambiguous. Germline lookup yields CDR1 SGHVS and CDR2 FQNEAQ. Trimming shortened V by 6 bases and J by 7 bases, and 12 bases separated the two germline ends. This CDR3 has 13 amino acids. The CDR3 protein is CASRFRGGEKLFF. The CDR3 DNA is TGTGCCAGCAGATTCCGGGGTGGTGAAAAACTGTTTTTT.

This sequence joins TRBV7-9 and TRBJ1-2; 12 bases are a match to TRBD1. Germline CDR1 SEHNR, CDR2 FQNEAQ (reference sequence). CDR3 length: 16 residues. J gave up 8 bases and V 4 bases, and 11 bases lay outside the gene matches. The DNA for the CDR3 is TGTGCCAGCAGCTCGCCTTCGGGACAGGGGGCGGAGGGCTACACCTTC. It is translated as CASSSPSGQGAEGYTF.

This clone is a singleton in its sample. The chain carries TRBV5-1 and TRBJ2-1, with D perhaps being TRBD1 or TRBD2 (6 bases each). Deletions cut 2 bases from V and 4 bases from J, with 10 bases between. The CDR3 has 14 residues. Germline V gene lookup returns CDR1 SGHRS and CDR2 YFSETQ. CDR3 protein: CASSFGGRYNEQFF. Here the CDR3 DNA reads TGCGCCAGCAGCTTCGGGGGCCGATACAATGAGCAGTTCTTC.

The J gene is TRBJ1-1, the V gene TRBV2, with D uncertain. V lost 3 bases and J lost 1, with 12 bases in between. Germline values: CDR1 SNHLY, CDR2 FYNNEI. The CDR3 has 15 amino acids. The CDR3 coding sequence is TGTGCCAGCAGTGAGTTCCGGGCATCGAACACTGAAGCTTTCTTT. Residues: CASSEFRASNTEAFF.